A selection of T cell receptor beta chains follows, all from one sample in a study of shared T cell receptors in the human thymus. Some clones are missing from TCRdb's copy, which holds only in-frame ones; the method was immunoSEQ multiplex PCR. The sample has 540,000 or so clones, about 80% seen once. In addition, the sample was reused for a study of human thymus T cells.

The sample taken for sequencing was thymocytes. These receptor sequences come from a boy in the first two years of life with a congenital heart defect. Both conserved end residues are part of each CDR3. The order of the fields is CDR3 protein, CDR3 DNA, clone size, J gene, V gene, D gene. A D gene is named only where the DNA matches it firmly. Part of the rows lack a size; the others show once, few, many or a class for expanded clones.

cdr3_aa: CASSLRLVGYEQYF
cdr3_nt: TGTGCCAGCAGCTTACGGCTAGTCGGATACGAGCAGTACTTC
clone_size: .
j_call: TRBJ2-7
v_call: TRBV11-2
d_call: .

cdr3_aa: CASSTLRGKKGELFF
cdr3_nt: TGTGCCAGCAGTACATTGCGAGGGAAAAAAGGGGAGCTGTTTTTT
clone_size: .
j_call: TRBJ2-2
v_call: TRBV6-1
d_call: .

cdr3_aa: CASSQYRRGNEQFF
cdr3_nt: TGTGCCAGCAGCCAATACAGACGAGGGAATGAGCAGTTCTTC
clone_size: .
j_call: TRBJ2-1
v_call: TRBV5-6
d_call: .

cdr3_aa: CASRSLGYNEQFF
cdr3_nt: TGTGCCAGCAGATCACTAGGGTACAATGAGCAGTTCTTC
clone_size: .
j_call: TRBJ2-1
v_call: TRBV6-5
d_call: .

cdr3_aa: CASSLRSSGANVLTF
cdr3_nt: TGTGCCAGCAGCTTACGTAGCTCTGGGGCCAACGTCCTGACTTTC
clone_size: .
j_call: TRBJ2-6
v_call: TRBV11-3
d_call: .

cdr3_aa: CASTWTSGSNEQFF
cdr3_nt: TGTGCCAGCACCTGGACTAGCGGGAGCAATGAGCAGTTCTTC
clone_size: .
j_call: TRBJ2-1
v_call: TRBV5-8
d_call: TRBD2

cdr3_aa: CASSLSSPGHGKNIQYF
cdr3_nt: TGTGCCAGCAGTTTATCGAGCCCTGGACATGGCAAAAACATTCAGTACTTC
clone_size: .
j_call: TRBJ2-4
v_call: TRBV27
d_call: .

cdr3_aa: CAWSDLGHTNSPLHF
cdr3_nt: TGTGCCTGGAGTGACCTGGGACATACTAATTCCCCCCTCCACTTT
clone_size: once
j_call: TRBJ1-6
v_call: TRBV30
d_call: .

cdr3_aa: CASSNQGTNTEAFF
cdr3_nt: TGTGCCAGCAGTAACCAGGGGACGAACACTGAAGCTTTCTTT
clone_size: .
j_call: TRBJ1-1
v_call: TRBV6-1
d_call: .

cdr3_aa: CSVDIDRGRTDTQYF
cdr3_nt: TGCAGCGTCGATATCGACAGGGGGCGCACAGATACGCAGTATTTT
clone_size: few
j_call: TRBJ2-3
v_call: TRBV29-1
d_call: TRBD1

cdr3_aa: CASSLADFGGSSPYEQYF
cdr3_nt: TGTGCCAGCAGTTTAGCGGATTTCGGCGGGAGTTCCCCCTACGAGCAGTACTTC
clone_size: .
j_call: TRBJ2-7
v_call: TRBV28
d_call: TRBD2

cdr3_aa: CASPTGADTGELFF
cdr3_nt: TGTGCCAGCCCAACAGGGGCGGACACCGGGGAGCTGTTTTTT
clone_size: .
j_call: TRBJ2-2
v_call: TRBV25-1
d_call: TRBD1

cdr3_aa: CASSHGSYNEQFF
cdr3_nt: TGCGCCAGCAGCCACGGGAGTTACAATGAGCAGTTCTTC
clone_size: .
j_call: TRBJ2-1
v_call: TRBV4-3
d_call: .

cdr3_aa: CASIVQTSYEQYF
cdr3_nt: TGTGCCAGCATAGTACAGACCTCCTACGAGCAGTACTTC
clone_size: .
j_call: TRBJ2-7
v_call: TRBV27
d_call: .

cdr3_aa: CSSLGDIAGGSYNEQFF
cdr3_nt: TGCAGCTCGTTGGGAGATATAGCGGGAGGCTCCTACAATGAGCAGTTCTTC
clone_size: .
j_call: TRBJ2-1
v_call: TRBV29-1
d_call: TRBD2

cdr3_aa: CASSFSQQSSYEQYF
cdr3_nt: TGTGCCAGCAGTTTCAGCCAACAGAGCTCCTACGAGCAGTACTTC
clone_size: .
j_call: TRBJ2-7
v_call: TRBV28
d_call: .

cdr3_aa: CASSGLPGQGAGANVLTF
cdr3_nt: TGTGCCAGCAGTGGGCTCCCGGGACAGGGGGCTGGGGCCAACGTCCTGACTTTC
clone_size: once
j_call: TRBJ2-6
v_call: TRBV25-1
d_call: TRBD1

cdr3_aa: CASSQGLGHLRSEQYF
cdr3_nt: TGCGCCAGCAGCCAGGGCCTAGGACACCTACGATCCGAGCAGTACTTC
clone_size: few
j_call: TRBJ2-7
v_call: TRBV4-3
d_call: .

cdr3_aa: CASSPGTHGGNTIYF
cdr3_nt: TGTGCCAGTTCACCGGGGACTCATGGAGGAAACACCATATATTTT
clone_size: few
j_call: TRBJ1-3
v_call: TRBV18
d_call: .

cdr3_aa: CASSQAPQGAGWAFF
cdr3_nt: TGCGCCAGCAGCCAAGCTCCACAGGGGGCAGGGTGGGCTTTCTTT
clone_size: .
j_call: TRBJ1-1
v_call: TRBV4-1
d_call: TRBD1

cdr3_aa: CASSARTSGYNEQFF
cdr3_nt: TGTGCCAGCAGCGCCCGGACTAGCGGTTACAATGAGCAGTTCTTC
clone_size: .
j_call: TRBJ2-1
v_call: TRBV13
d_call: TRBD2

cdr3_aa: CASSRQNQETQYF
cdr3_nt: TGTGCCAGCAGTCGCCAGAACCAAGAGACCCAGTACTTC
clone_size: .
j_call: TRBJ2-5
v_call: TRBV27
d_call: .